These T cell receptor beta chains were read from a single sample in a study of lymphopenia after photon versus proton radiotherapy. Assay: immunoSEQ multiplex PCR; the TCRdb copy retains only in-frame clones and omits some. The data hold over 50,000 clones, with approximately 86% observed a single time. The sequences come from peripheral blood, collected from a patient treated with photon-based radiotherapy. The source is a man in his forties with gastric cancer. Both conserved end residues are part of each CDR3. The order of the fields is clone size, V gene, J gene, D gene, CDR3 DNA, CDR3 protein. The D gene is left open where the match is weak. Clone size is given for some rows only: seen once, a few or many times, or a class if the clone is expanded.

-,TRBV19,TRBJ1-1,TRBD1,TGTGCCAGTAGTATAGGCGGGACAGGGGAGGGTAACACTGAAGCTTTCTTT,CASSIGGTGEGNTEAFF
once,TRBV6-5,TRBJ1-3,-,TGTGCCAGCAGTTACTCGAAAGGGGGAAACACCATATATTTT,CASSYSKGGNTIYF
-,TRBV4-3,TRBJ1-6,-,TGCGCCAGCAGCCAAGAGGATGGTAATTCACCCCTCCACTTT,CASSQEDGNSPLHF
-,TRBV7-3,TRBJ2-2,-,TGTGCCAGCAGCCCCGCTGGTAGCAGAGGCGGGGAGCTGTTTTTT,CASSPAGSRGGELFF
-,TRBV6-1,TRBJ1-2,-,TGTGCCAGCAGTAAGACAGACACTAACTATGGCTACACCTTC,CASSKTDTNYGYTF
-,TRBV21-1,TRBJ2-7,-,TGTGCCAGCAGCAAAAGAAATGGGTGCGTCAGGGTGGTAACCTACGAGCAGTACTTC,CASSKRNGCVRVVTYEQYF
-,TRBV5-1,TRBJ2-5,TRBD2,TGCGCCAGCAGCTTGAGTAGCGGGGCCAAGGAGACCCAGTACTTC,CASSLSSGAKETQYF
-,TRBV9,TRBJ1-6,-,TGTGCCAGCAGCGTAGGAGGGTTCGATAATTCACCCCTCCACTTT,CASSVGGFDNSPLHF
-,TRBV5-1,TRBJ2-6,-,TGCGCCAGCAGCGGGGACCTCCCCGGGGCCAACGTCCTGACTTTC,CASSGDLPGANVLTF
once,TRBV19,TRBJ2-7,-,TGTGCCAGTAGTAGGGGCAGGGGACCCTACGAGCAGTACTTC,CASSRGRGPYEQYF
-,TRBV5-1,TRBJ2-2,TRBD1,TGCGCCAGCAGCTTCCGACAGGGGGCGAACACCGGGGAGCTGTTTTTT,CASSFRQGANTGELFF
-,TRBV5-1,TRBJ2-2,TRBD2,TGCGCCAGCAGCTTGGTTAGCGGGGCGAACACCGGGGAGCTGTTTTTT,CASSLVSGANTGELFF
-,TRBV30,TRBJ2-3,TRBD1,TGTGCCTGGAGACAGGGGACAGATACGCAGTATTTT,CAWRQGTDTQYF
-,TRBV18,TRBJ2-7,-,TGTGCCAGCTCACCAGGACAGACCTACGAGCAGTACTTC,CASSPGQTYEQYF
-,TRBV19,TRBJ1-1,-,TGTGCCAGTAACAGGGTGGGCACTGAAGCTTTCTTT,CASNRVGTEAFF
-,TRBV30,TRBJ1-1,-,TGTGCCTGGAGTGTACAGGCGGGGGGTATGGCTTTCTTT,CAWSVQAGGMAFF
once,TRBV11-2,TRBJ2-7,TRBD1,TGTGCCAGCAGCTTAGCAGGGGGCGAGCAGTACTTC,CASSLAGGEQYF
-,TRBV4-3,TRBJ1-4,-,TGCGCCAGCAGCCAAGATCGGGGCACTGCAACTAATGAAAAACTGTTTTTT,CASSQDRGTATNEKLFF
-,TRBV30,TRBJ2-1,-,TGTGCCTGGACACCAACATCCCATGAGCAGTTCTTC,CAWTPTSHEQFF
-,TRBV11-1,TRBJ1-6,TRBD1,TGTGCCAGCAGCCCCGACAGGGGTAATTCACCCCTCCACTTT,CASSPDRGNSPLHF
-,TRBV18,TRBJ1-6,-,TGTGCCAGCTCACCAGGGACCAATTCACCCCTCCACTTT,CASSPGTNSPLHF
-,TRBV7-2,TRBJ2-3,TRBD2,TGTGCCAGCAGCCCTTGGCGGGGGGCCACAGATACGCAGTATTTT,CASSPWRGATDTQYF
-,TRBV19,TRBJ2-5,TRBD1,TGTGCCAGTAGCCCGGGACAGGGGGATTCCCAAGAGACCCAGTACTTC,CASSPGQGDSQETQYF
-,TRBV6-6,TRBJ1-2,-,TGTGCCAGCATGGGGATCTATGGCTACACCTTC,CASMGIYGYTF
-,TRBV6-5,TRBJ1-3,-,TGTGCCAGCAGACAAAGAAACACCATATATTTT,CASRQRNTIYF
-,TRBV5-1,TRBJ2-7,TRBD1,TGCGCCAGCACCCGGACGGGACAGGGGTGGTCCTACGAGCAGTACTTC,CASTRTGQGWSYEQYF
-,TRBV25-1,TRBJ2-3,TRBD2,TGTGCCAGCAGTGGGCCTAGCGGGGGGGCAGATACGCAGTATTTT,CASSGPSGGADTQYF
-,TRBV18,TRBJ1-1,-,TGTGCCAGCTCACCGGTCGCTCAGGGGAACACTGAAGCTTTCTTT,CASSPVAQGNTEAFF
-,TRBV30,TRBJ2-1,TRBD2,TGTGCCTGGACCGCGGGACTAGCGGACAATGAGCAGTTCTTC,CAWTAGLADNEQFF
-,TRBV27,TRBJ1-1,TRBD1,TGTGCCAGCAGGCCTCTCCACAGGGGAGGAAACACTGAAGCTTTCTTT,CASRPLHRGGNTEAFF
-,TRBV10-3,TRBJ2-1,-,TGTGCCATCTCCGCGGAGGGGACGATTCCCCCAAATGAGCAGTTCTTC,CAISAEGTIPPNEQFF
once,TRBV6-1,TRBJ2-5,-,TGTGCCAGCATTCGGGGGCAGAGGATGGAGACCCAGTACTTC,CASIRGQRMETQYF
-,TRBV7-2,TRBJ2-7,TRBD1,TGTGCCAGCAGCTTAGACCGGGACAGGGTTTACGAGCAGTACTTC,CASSLDRDRVYEQYF
few,TRBV5-1,TRBJ1-1,-,TGCGCCAGCAGCTTGGAGGGGAGCGCGGCTGAAGCTTTCTTT,CASSLEGSAAEAFF
few,TRBV11-1,TRBJ1-2,-,TGTGCCAGCAGCTTAGGGACAGCCTACACCTTC,CASSLGTAYTF
few,TRBV6-1,TRBJ1-5,-,TGTGCCAGCAGCACAGGTTACGGAGGCAATCAGCCCCAGCATTTT,CASSTGYGGNQPQHF
-,TRBV9,TRBJ1-6,-,TGTGCCAGCAGCGGAGGGACGCTCAGTCAATCACCCCTCCACTTT,CASSGGTLSQSPLHF
-,TRBV7-2,TRBJ2-1,-,TGTGCCAGCAGCTCCGGGACATCCAATGAGCAGTTCTTC,CASSSGTSNEQFF
-,TRBV6-5,TRBJ2-7,-,TGTGCCAGCAGCGGGGACACCACCTACGAGCAGTACTTC,CASSGDTTYEQYF
few,TRBV14,TRBJ1-1,-,TGTGCCAGCAGCCAAGATCTCTTGGGAACTGAAGCTTTCTTT,CASSQDLLGTEAFF
-,TRBV27,TRBJ2-7,TRBD1,TGTGCCAGCAGTACAACCGGGCCTCAGGGGGTAGGTAGGGAGCAGTACTTC,CASSTTGPQGVGREQYF
once,TRBV4-2,TRBJ2-5,TRBD1,TGTGCCAGCAGCCCCCGGGACAGGGGGTTTTTGGAGGAGACCCAGTACTTC,CASSPRDRGFLEETQYF
-,TRBV5-8,TRBJ1-5,TRBD1,TGTGCCAGCAGCTCCCGGATGGGCAGGGGGCGAGGTCAGCCCCAGCATTTT,CASSSRMGRGRGQPQHF
-,TRBV7-9,TRBJ2-2,-,TGTGCCAGCAGCTTCGTTGGGTACACCGGGGAGCTGTTTTTT,CASSFVGYTGELFF
-,TRBV30,TRBJ1-3,-,TGTGCCTGGAGTGTACCGGACACCATATATTTT,CAWSVPDTIYF
-,TRBV29-1,TRBJ1-2,TRBD1,TGCAGCGTTACCCGGACAGGGAGCTATGGCTACACCTTC,CSVTRTGSYGYTF
-,TRBV11-2,TRBJ2-7,-,TGTGCCAGCAGCTTAGTGTTCGGGGGAAACTACGAGCAGTACTTC,CASSLVFGGNYEQYF
-,TRBV30,TRBJ1-4,-,TGTGCCTGGAGTGTACATGTGGACCCCGGTGAAAAACTGTTTTTT,CAWSVHVDPGEKLFF
-,TRBV30,TRBJ2-5,-,TGTGCCTGGAGTGTAAGGCCGGAGTGTAAGCAAGAGACCCAGTACTTC,CAWSVRPECKQETQYF
-,TRBV30,TRBJ2-3,TRBD2,TGTGCCTGGAAAATACCGGGAGGAGATACGCAGTATTTT,CAWKIPGGDTQYF
-,TRBV9,TRBJ1-4,-,TGTGCCAGCAGCGCGGGGGTTGGGGAAAAACTGTTTTTT,CASSAGVGEKLFF
-,TRBV7-8,TRBJ1-3,-,TGTGCCAGCAGCTTGCAGACAGGCGGAGGAAACACCATATATTTT,CASSLQTGGGNTIYF
-,TRBV7-8,TRBJ1-2,-,TGTGCCAGCAGCTTAGTCGGTTCCGGCTACACCTTC,CASSLVGSGYTF
-,TRBV27,TRBJ2-5,TRBD1,TGTGCCAGCAGGGTCAGGGGGCGGCAAGAGACCCAGTACTTC,CASRVRGRQETQYF